This TCR beta chain was recovered during a study of CD8 T cells in ankylosing spondylitis. Findings of the study overall: A motif in TCR beta, a set of seven to nine highly homologous variants, appeared characteristic of ankylosing spondylitis blood.

About this clonotype itself: The antigen remains undetermined.

Libraries for TCR beta were made by quantitative 5'-RACE with molecular barcodes. TCRdb analysed the 5' RACE reads with MiXCR anew, one entry per CDR3 protein. Of fewer than 250,000 distinct CDR3 sequences in the sample, 15% to 20% were seen once. The receptor's source is a male donor with ankylosing spondylitis. Material for sequencing was blood, either unsorted or a sorted T cell fraction (not recorded which).

For the CDR3, the DNA is TGTGCCAGCAGCCAGGCATCCGATAGTTCCTACGAGCAGTACTTC. Amino acid sequence: CASSQASDSSYEQYF. The gene calls are TRBV4-2 and TRBJ2-7; unclear D gene. CDR1 is LGHNA and CDR2 is YNFKEQ in the germline V gene. The CDR3 is 15 amino acids. Deletions cut 3 bases from V and 1 base from J, with 13 bases between.